This TCR beta chain originates from a study of cytomegalovirus exposure and HLA in healthy donors. The J segment lost 0 bases and the V segment lost 3 bases, leaving 3 bases of the junction unmatched. The CDR3 is 17 residues long. Germline CDR1 and CDR2: LNHDA and SQIVND (reference sequence). The method was immunoSEQ multiplex PCR; TCRdb's version includes in-frame clones alone and lacks a portion of them. The table has 150,000 to 200,000 clones, about nine tenths seen once. The V and J genes are TRBV19 and TRBJ2-1; the match to TRBD2 covers 12 bases. The source of this sequence is a young man in good health and CMV-seropositive. Sequenced sample: PBMCs. The CDR3 DNA sequence: TGTGCCAGTAGTATGACTAGCGGGAGTAGCTCCTACAATGAGCAGTTCTTC. Amino acid sequence: CASSMTSGSSSYNEQFF.